What follows describes a single T cell receptor (beta chain). What it binds is not known. The CDR3 runs 14 residues. CDR1 and CDR2 from the germline V gene are MGHRA and YSYEKL. Trimming shortened V by 6 bases and J by 2 bases, and 10 bases separated the two germline ends. The entry originates in a study of Ad26.COV2.S vaccination and SARS-CoV-2 variants. Study-wide context: Vaccine-arm donor from the placebo-controlled COV1001 Ad26.COV2.S trial. Study-wide findings and caveats: Spike-specific TCR breadth was greater in vaccine than placebo recipients.

The method was immunoSEQ multiplex PCR; TCRdb's version includes in-frame clones alone and lacks a portion of them. There are more than 300,000 clones in the sample; 85% to 90% occur only once, and approximately 5% lies in the top ten. Noted treatment: some 20 received Ad26.COV2.S at low or high dose, single or two shots; roughly five received placebo; per-sample allocation not given. Each sample was drawn 63 days after the first injection (of vaccine or placebo). An Ad26 vector that expressed Wuhan-strain SARS-CoV-2 spike constituted the vaccine. Sequencing was performed on peripheral blood, taken in a trial of Ad26.COV2.S vaccine versus placebo. The rearrangement uses TRBV4-1 and TRBJ1-4; the D is unclear. The clonotype originates from a person aged 18-60 years who received the Ad26.COV2.S COVID-19 vaccine or a placebo. The CDR3 protein is CASRAMGTNEKLFF. CDR3 nucleotide sequence: TGCGCCAGCAGGGCGATGGGGACTAATGAAAAACTGTTTTTT.